This T cell receptor beta chain was retrieved from a study of T-cell memory formation after mild COVID-19. General observations from the study: The main location of contracting CD4+ clones was CM and EM, and that of contracting CD8+ clones was EMRA.

Of note for this clonotype: The antigen is undetermined.

The V gene lost 0 bases and the J gene lost 3 bases, with 17 bases spanning the gap. This CDR3 comprises 17 residues. From germline, CDR1 is LGHNA and CDR2 YSLEER. Barcoded TCR alpha and TCR beta cDNA libraries with UMIs came from 5'RACE using constant-segment primers. TCRdb recomputed calls from the 5' RACE reads with MiXCR, one row per CDR3 protein. The sample lists 350,000 or so distinct CDR3 sequences; more than 20% were seen once. This chain links TRBV4-3 with TRBJ1-1, with D perhaps TRBD1 (5 bases). The sequencing input was PBMCs or a T cell subset sorted from them (not recorded which). The receptor was derived from an adult woman who had mild COVID-19 (a few samples of this study predate the infection). Cell type and time point are not known. The CDR3 loop is CASSQDLGPGWYTEAFF. For the CDR3, the DNA is TGCGCCAGCAGCCAAGATCTCGGGCCAGGGTGGTACACTGAAGCTTTCTTT.